The 18 T cell receptor beta chains in this list originate from one sample, sequenced in a study of shared clonotypes between healthy human individuals. Some clones are missing from TCRdb's copy, which holds only in-frame ones; the method was immunoSEQ multiplex PCR. The table lists approximately 350,000 clones, around 96% of them singletons, with about 0.32% in the top ten. The sample consisted of memory CD8+ T cells sorted from blood. The subset: CD45RO+ cells pooled with CCR7-negative TemRA cells. The source of these receptors is a man aged 25-45 years in good health.

This chain connects TRBV29-1 to TRBJ1-1; D call uncertain. Per germline, CDR1 SQVTM and CDR2 ANQGSEA. The V end was cut by 2 bases, the J end by 0 bases, with 7 bases between. The CDR3 extends over 13 amino acids. The CDR3: CSVERRLNTEAFF. The CDR3, as DNA: TGCAGCGTTGAACGACGGTTGAACACTGAAGCTTTCTTT.

The J gene is TRBJ2-3, the V gene TRBV28; TRBD2 matches 11 bases. Germline V gene sequence: CDR1 MDHEN, CDR2 SYDVKM. Trimming removed 1 base from V and 5 bases from J; junction bases left unmatched: 8. The CDR3 contains 17 residues. DNA for the CDR3: TGTGCCAGCAGTTTATACCGACTAGCGGGGACCCTAGATACGCAGTATTTT. Encoded protein: CASSLYRLAGTLDTQYF. Complete variable domain (other parts from reference TRBV28 and TRBJ2-3): DVKVTQSSRYLVKRTGEKVFLECVQDMDHENMFWYRQDPGLGLRLIYFSYDVKMKEKGDIPEGYSVSREKKERFSLILESASTNQTSMYLCASSLYRLAGTLDTQYFGPGTRLTVL.

The J gene is TRBJ2-1, the V gene TRBV13; TRBD1 is a possible D gene (6 bases). Germline assignment: CDR1 PRHDT and CDR2 FYEKMQ (reference sequence). The V gene lost 7 bases and the J gene lost 8 bases, with 15 bases spanning the gap. This CDR3 is 13 amino acids long. This chain's CDR3 is CASTLGGVDEQFF. The CDR3 DNA reads as TGTGCCAGCACCCTAGGGGGAGTGGATGAGCAGTTCTTC.

About this clone: A read error may explain this, as a much larger clone is one base away. This chain joins TRBV19 and TRBJ1-1; possible D gene TRBD1, 5 bases. V lost 1 base and J lost 6, with 6 bases in between. CDR1 and CDR2 (germline): LNHDA, SQIVND (reference sequence). CDR3 size: 12 residues. The CDR3 sequence is CASSIGGSEAFF. In DNA form, the CDR3 reads TGTGCCAGTAGTATAGGGGGCTCTGAAGCTTTCTTT.

As to this clone: Other DNA sequences of this sample code for an identical CDR3. J is TRBJ2-7 and V is TRBV20-1, with TRBD2 matching 8 bases. Germline V lookup: CDR1 DFQATT, CDR2 SNEGSKA (reference sequence). This CDR3 spans 11 amino acids. The trim removed 6 bases at V and 2 bases at J, leaving 0 bases unmatched. The CDR3 region is CSARGAYEQYF. CDR3 DNA: TGCAGTGCGCGGGGGGCCTACGAGCAGTACTTC.

The sample holds one count of this clone. The chain recombines TRBV9 with TRBJ2-7, with 8 bases aligning to TRBD2. The junction had 5 bases not matched to a gene; V was cut back by 0 bases and J by 6 bases. The germline CDR1 and CDR2 sequences are SGDLS and YYNGEE. The CDR3 length is 14 residues. The CDR3 region is CASSVAAGVGEQYF. In nucleotides, the CDR3 is TGTGCCAGCAGCGTAGCAGCGGGAGTAGGCGAGCAGTACTTC. Full variable domain (missing parts from reference TRBV9 and TRBJ2-7): DSGVTQTPKHLITATGQRVTLRCSPRSGDLSVYWYQQSLDQGLQFLIQYYNGEERAKGNILERFSAQQFPDLHSELNLSSLELGDSALYFCASSVAAGVGEQYFGPGTRLTVT.

This clone showed up just a few times. The rearrangement joins TRBV6-5 to TRBJ2-7; D not certain. Trimming pared 6 bases from V and 4 bases from J, leaving 13 bases between. The CDR3 is 13 amino acids. Per the germline V gene, CDR1 is MNHEY and CDR2 is SVGAGI. The CDR3 reads CASRISQEYEQYF. In DNA, the CDR3 is TGTGCCAGCAGAATCAGCCAAGAGTACGAGCAGTACTTC.

The chain has TRBV10-3 and TRBJ2-7; D is unresolved. CDR3 size: 12 residues. Trimming pared 3 bases from V and 10 bases from J, leaving 13 bases between. Per the germline V gene, CDR1 is ENHRY and CDR2 is SYGVKD. The chain's CDR3 is CAISESDGVQYF. The DNA for the CDR3 is TGTGCCATCAGTGAATCCGACGGAGTTCAGTACTTC.

The chain couples TRBV11-3 to TRBJ2-1; 8 nucleotides match TRBD2. V shed 3 bases and J 3 bases; nucleotides not matched to a gene: 4. Germline lookup yields CDR1 SGHNT and CDR2 YENEEA. The CDR3 loop spans 15 amino acids. CDR3 in amino acids: CASSFGLAGYNEQFF. In nucleotides, the CDR3 is TGTGCCAGCAGCTTCGGACTAGCTGGCTACAATGAGCAGTTCTTC.

The gene calls are TRBV4-2 and TRBJ2-3; tentative D call: TRBD2 (5 bases). CDR1 and CDR2 from the germline V gene are LGHNA and YNFKEQ. V shed 0 bases and J shed 1 base, with 11 bases lying between them. This CDR3 contains 16 residues. The CDR3, as DNA: TGTGCCAGCAGCCAAGAAGGAGGTCTGCGCACAGATACGCAGTATTTT. Translating gives CASSQEGGLRTDTQYF.

V gene TRBV9 combines with J gene TRBJ2-7, with 7 bases matching TRBD1. CDR1 and CDR2 (germline): SGDLS, YYNGEE. Losses at the gene ends were 4 bases for V and 3 bases for J; bases not matched to a gene: 1. This CDR3 is built from 12 residues. The CDR3 DNA reads TGTGCCAGCAGCCCAGGGGGCTACGAGCAGTACTTC. It is translated as CASSPGGYEQYF.

This sequence joins TRBV7-9 and TRBJ1-6, with D maybe TRBD1 (6 bases). Germline values: CDR1 SEHNR, CDR2 FQNEAQ (reference sequence). There are 16 residues in the CDR3. Deletions cut 2 bases from V and 4 bases from J, with 12 bases between. CDR3 DNA: TGTGCCAGCAGCTTAAAGGGGGGCGCTTATAATTCACCCCTCCACTTT. It translates to CASSLKGGAYNSPLHF. Together with reference TRBV7-9 and TRBJ1-6, the CDR3 gives the full variable domain: DTGVSQNPRHKITKRGQNVTFRCDPISEHNRLYWYRQTLGQGPEFLTYFQNEAQLEKSRLLSDRFSAERPKGSFSTLEIQRTEQGDSAMYLCASSLKGGAYNSPLHFGNGTRLTVT.

The chain couples TRBV28 to TRBJ2-7, with unresolved D. The CDR3 covers 15 residues. Per the germline V gene, CDR1 is MDHEN and CDR2 is SYDVKM. The V end lost 6 bases, the J end lost 3 bases, and 18 bases lay between the germline ends. As DNA, the CDR3 is TGTGCCAGCAGACCACTCGATCAGCGCCTCTACGAGCAGTACTTC. Translating gives CASRPLDQRLYEQYF.

This clone was seen just once. The chain recombines TRBV29-1 with TRBJ1-2; D may be TRBD1 (5 bases). The V and J ends lost 6 bases and 5 bases respectively, with 19 bases between them. CDR3 length: 14 amino acids. The germline V gene encodes CDR1 SQVTM and CDR2 ANQGSEA. As DNA, the CDR3 is TGCAGCGTCGCCGGGACCGATCGTACTTATGGCTACACCTTC. Its protein is CSVAGTDRTYGYTF.

As to this clone: Compared with germline, one end of the junction differs, possibly owing to a read error. Written as DNA, the CDR3 is TGTGCCAGCACTTTAGGGGGGGCTCGGGACGAGCAGTACTTC. Translation gives CASTLGGARDEQYF. The chain couples TRBV28 to TRBJ2-7, with a weak D call TRBD2 (7 bases). CDR1 is MDHEN and CDR2 is SYDVKM in the germline V gene. This CDR3 comprises 14 residues.

CDR3 sequence (DNA): TGCGCCACCCAAGACAATGCGGAGACCCAGTACTTC. Residues: CATQDNAETQYF. V gene TRBV10-1 combines with J gene TRBJ2-5, with unresolved D. Trimming cost V 10 bases and J 5 bases, with 14 bases left between them. The germline V gene has CDR1 WNHNN and CDR2 SYGVQD (reference sequence). CDR3 length equals 12 residues.

CDR3 DNA: TGTGCCTGGAGCCCGACAGGGTTCGAGACCCAGTACTTC. This translates into CAWSPTGFETQYF. The V and J genes are TRBV30 and TRBJ2-5; 7 bases fit TRBD1. Germline trimming cut 3 bases from V and 5 bases from J; bases unmatched to any gene: 6. The CDR3 length is 13 residues. CDR1 GTSNPN and CDR2 SVGIG come from the germline V gene (reference sequence).

The rearrangement uses TRBV30 and TRBJ1-6, with D unclear. CDR3 size: 12 residues. The V gene lost 1 base and the J gene lost 10 bases, with 8 bases spanning the gap. Germline V gene data show CDR1 as GTSNPN and CDR2 as SVGIG (reference sequence). The CDR3 loop reads CAWSGGPSPLHF. As DNA, the CDR3 is TGTGCCTGGAGTGGGGGTCCCTCACCCCTCCACTTT.